Listed here are 24 T cell receptor beta chains from one sample, sequenced in a study of cytomegalovirus exposure and HLA in healthy donors. The PCR was carried out with 60 Vbeta primers and 13 Jbeta primers. Clones were read by immunoSEQ multiplex PCR, and TCRdb kept only the in-frame ones, dropping some. The sample includes roughly 170,000 clones, roughly 80% of them seen just once. The sequenced sample was PBMCs. All receptors come from a man between 50 and 59 years old in good health and CMV-seronegative.

This sequence joins TRBV19 and TRBJ1-4, with D perhaps TRBD1 (5 bases). V was shortened by 4 bases and J by 10 bases, with 13 bases between the two germline ends. Per germline, CDR1 LNHDA and CDR2 SQIVND (reference sequence). CDR3 length equals 13 residues. CDR3 sequence: CASSTGGRGKLFF. The CDR3 DNA sequence: TGTGCCAGTAGTACGGGGGGGAGAGGAAAACTGTTTTTT.

The chain links TRBV5-1 to TRBJ2-5, with 10 bases aligning to TRBD2. The CDR3 loop spans 16 amino acids. V lost 4 bases and J lost 2; bases outside the gene matches: 8. Germline CDR1 reads SGHRS; CDR2 reads YFSETQ. CDR3 DNA: TGCGCCAGCAGCCCCGGCGGTAGCGGGGGGCAAGAGACCCAGTACTTC. It codes for CASSPGGSGGQETQYF.

The J gene is TRBJ1-2, the V gene TRBV6-6; D is undetermined. Germline CDR1 MNHNY, CDR2 SVGAGI (reference sequence). V dropped 2 bases and J dropped 0 bases, with 4 bases sitting between them. The CDR3 contains 13 residues. This chain's CDR3 is CASSYETNYGYTF. The CDR3 DNA reads TGTGCCAGCAGTTACGAGACTAACTATGGCTACACCTTC.

V usage is TRBV19 and J usage is TRBJ1-2; 7 bases fit TRBD1. J lost 1 base, V lost 7 bases, and 9 bases had no gene match. Per germline, CDR1 LNHDA and CDR2 SQIVND (reference sequence). CDR3 size: 15 residues. Written as DNA, the CDR3 is TGTGCCAGTACTTCACGGGACAGATTTAACTATGGCTACACCTTC. Its translation: CASTSRDRFNYGYTF.

This chain uses TRBV7-2 with TRBJ2-5, with 8 bases identical to TRBD1. V was pared by 0 bases and J by 5 bases, with 14 bases of the junction left unmatched. The CDR3 length is 18 residues. The germline V gene encodes CDR1 SGHTA and CDR2 FQGNSA. The CDR3 region has the DNA TGTGCCAGCAGCTTAGCAAGACTCAGGACAGGGTGGGAGGAGACCCAGTACTTC. Its translation is CASSLARLRTGWEETQYF.

The chain uses TRBV18 and TRBJ1-1; no firm D call. Per germline, CDR1 KGHSH and CDR2 LQKENI. CDR3 size: 15 residues. V was trimmed by 0 bases and J by 6 bases, leaving 14 bases between them. In nucleotides, the CDR3 is TGTGCCAGCTCACCACCGGGGAGAGAGTTGGCTGAAGCTTTCTTT. This gives the protein CASSPPGRELAEAFF.

This clone has a handful of counts. The chain is built from TRBV2 and TRBJ1-1, with 9 bases lining up with TRBD1. The V and J ends lost 7 bases and 1 base, in that order; junction bases with no gene match: 10. This CDR3 contains 16 residues. Germline V gene data show CDR1 as SNHLY and CDR2 as FYNNEI. For the CDR3, the DNA is TGTGCCAGCACATTAACGGGACAGGGTGGGAACACTGAAGCTTTCTTT. This sequence encodes CASTLTGQGGNTEAFF.

The chain joins TRBV6-5 to TRBJ1-4; D not resolved. Trimming took 6 bases from V and 3 from J, leaving 11 bases between them. The germline V gene has CDR1 MNHEY and CDR2 SVGAGI. The CDR3 is 14 amino acids. The CDR3 nucleotides read TGTGCCAGCAGCCCTAGTCGGTCTAATGAAAAACTGTTTTTT. Its translation: CASSPSRSNEKLFF.

The chain links TRBV10-3 to TRBJ2-5, with a tentative D call TRBD1 (5 bases). CDR1 and CDR2 (germline): ENHRY, SYGVKD. Trimming left V 5 bases short and J 5 bases short, with 15 bases between. The CDR3 is 14 residues long. The CDR3 region is CAISQGVLGETQYF. CDR3 sequence (DNA): TGTGCCATCAGTCAAGGGGTTTTGGGGGAGACCCAGTACTTC.

V usage is TRBV5-1 and J usage is TRBJ1-5; a weak D match, TRBD1 (6 bases). This CDR3 region has 18 residues. In germline, CDR1 is SGHRS, CDR2 YFSETQ. Trimming took 4 bases from V and 1 from J, leaving 21 bases between them. The CDR3 DNA is TGCGCCAGCAGCCCCCTACCGACAGGTAGGAGCAGCAATCAGCCCCAGCATTTT. Protein product: CASSPLPTGRSSNQPQHF.

CDR3 nucleotide sequence: TGTGCCAGCAGCACGACAGACAGCCGACTGTACTTC. Protein sequence: CASSTTDSRLYF. This rearrangement joins TRBV6-6 to TRBJ2-7, with D maybe TRBD1 (5 bases). The CDR3 consists of 12 residues. The germline V and J ends were trimmed by 6 bases and 12 bases, with 18 bases remaining between them. The germline V gene encodes CDR1 MNHNY and CDR2 SVGAGI (reference sequence).

V is TRBV5-1 and J is TRBJ2-7; 10 bases are shared with TRBD1. Per germline, CDR1 SGHRS and CDR2 YFSETQ. The CDR3 contains 14 residues. The J segment lost 5 bases and the V segment lost 4 bases, leaving 6 bases of the junction unmatched. CDR3 in amino acids: CASSPGTGDHEQYF. The CDR3 DNA sequence: TGCGCCAGCAGCCCTGGGACAGGGGATCACGAGCAGTACTTC.

The chain's CDR3 is CASSHPGVPYSNQPQHF. CDR3 DNA sequence: TGTGCCAGCAGTCACCCTGGAGTTCCCTATAGCAATCAGCCCCAGCATTTT. The chain carries TRBV27 and TRBJ1-5, with D unresolved. CDR1 and CDR2 (germline): MNHEY, SMNVEV (reference sequence). Trimming removed 5 bases from V and 0 bases from J, with 17 bases in between. The CDR3 is 17 amino acids.

The chain is built from TRBV15 and TRBJ2-1; D is ambiguous. CDR3 length equals 13 residues. Trimming took 0 bases from V and 7 from J, leaving 7 bases between them. Germline CDR1 is LNHNV and CDR2 is YYDKDF (reference sequence). CDR3 sequence: CATSRDLRNEQFF. DNA for the CDR3: TGTGCCACCAGCAGAGATTTACGGAATGAGCAGTTCTTC. Complete variable domain (other parts from reference TRBV15 and TRBJ2-1): DAMVIQNPRYQVTQFGKPVTLSCSQTLNHNVMYWYQQKSSQAPKLLFHYYDKDFNNEADTPDNFQSRRPNTSFCFLDIRSPGLGDTAMYLCATSRDLRNEQFFGPGTRLTVL.

This sequence joins TRBV7-2 and TRBJ2-1; 7 positions match TRBD2. From germline, CDR1 is SGHTA and CDR2 FQGNSA. The CDR3 totals 15 residues. The J segment lost 8 bases and the V segment lost 5 bases, leaving 12 bases of the junction unmatched. CDR3 in amino acids: CASSPSGTRPDEQFF. The CDR3 bases are TGTGCCAGCAGCCCCAGCGGGACCCGCCCCGATGAGCAGTTCTTC.

V and J are TRBV4-3 and TRBJ1-2; 8 positions agree with TRBD1. CDR3 length equals 15 residues. CDR1 is LGHNA, CDR2 YSLEER, per germline. J gave up 3 bases and V 3 bases, and 6 bases lay outside the gene matches. The CDR3 bases are TGCGCCAGCAGCCACCCGGACAGGGCACACTATGGCTACACCTTC. Its translation: CASSHPDRAHYGYTF.

This clone appeared a few times. In DNA, the CDR3 is TGTGCCATCAGTGAGTCGACGGGGAGTGAGACCCAGTACTTC. Translated, it gives CAISESTGSETQYF. V and J are TRBV10-3 and TRBJ2-5; perhaps TRBD2 as D (5 bases). The CDR3 has 14 residues. Trimming shortened V by 0 bases and J by 5 bases, and 10 bases separated the two germline ends. Germline CDR1 is ENHRY and CDR2 is SYGVKD.

The CDR3 DNA follows: TGTGCCAGCAGTCCCCCGGGAACCCCACAGCCCCAGCATTTT. Protein sequence: CASSPPGTPQPQHF. The rearrangement uses TRBV28 and TRBJ1-5, with unresolved D. V was pared by 5 bases and J by 7 bases, with 15 bases between. This CDR3 is built from 14 residues. Germline V gene sequence: CDR1 MDHEN, CDR2 SYDVKM.

This chain links TRBV4-3 with TRBJ2-5; maybe TRBD2 (7 bases). CDR1 and CDR2 from the germline V gene are LGHNA and YSLEER. V dropped 3 bases and J dropped 5 bases, with 10 bases sitting between them. The CDR3 is made up of 13 amino acids. The CDR3 coding sequence is TGCGCCAGCAGCCAGGGGGGGCTGGAGACCCAGTACTTC. Translating it yields CASSQGGLETQYF.

V usage is TRBV28 and J usage is TRBJ2-7; TRBD1 agrees at 7 bases. The CDR3 runs 14 residues. Germline lookup yields CDR1 MDHEN and CDR2 SYDVKM. V dropped 5 bases and J dropped 3; count of bases not matched to a gene: 7. The CDR3 loop reads CASSPNRGFYEQYF. DNA for the CDR3: TGTGCCAGCAGTCCCAACAGGGGCTTCTACGAGCAGTACTTC.

The V gene is TRBV7-2, the J gene TRBJ1-5, with D unclear. CDR3 size: 14 residues. Looked up from germline, CDR1 is SGHTA and CDR2 is FQGNSA. Trimming cost V 5 bases and J 5 bases, with 13 bases left between them. CDR3 loop: CASSPEGWDQPQHF. In DNA form, the CDR3 reads TGTGCCAGCAGCCCCGAGGGATGGGATCAGCCCCAGCATTTT.

DNA for the CDR3: TGCGCCAGCAGCCAAGCGGACAGGGCTGGCACTGAAGCTTTCTTT. Encoded protein: CASSQADRAGTEAFF. V and J are TRBV4-1 and TRBJ1-1; 8 nucleotides line up with TRBD1. Germline CDR1 and CDR2: MGHRA and YSYEKL. The CDR3 has 15 residues. V dropped 1 base and J dropped 4; count of bases not matched to a gene: 5.

The chain couples TRBV7-3 to TRBJ2-3, with 9 bases that match TRBD2. This CDR3 is built from 15 residues. Germline loops: CDR1 SGHTA, CDR2 FQGTGA. V shed 6 bases, J shed 2 bases, and the junction held 6 bases outside the gene matches. The CDR3 DNA sequence: TGTGCCAGCAGGCCTACTAGCGGGTTCACAGATACGCAGTATTTT. Its translation: CASRPTSGFTDTQYF.

The chain carries TRBV9 and TRBJ1-4; D remains ambiguous. Per the germline V gene, CDR1 is SGDLS and CDR2 is YYNGEE. Between the trimmed V and J ends, which lost 0 bases and 4 bases, there was a span of 4 bases. CDR3 length: 13 residues. The CDR3 DNA follows: TGTGCCAGCAGCGTAGAACTTAATGAAAAACTGTTTTTT. Amino acids: CASSVELNEKLFF.